The T cell receptor beta chain under discussion was sequenced for a study of blood T cell repertoires in COVID-19. Assay: immunoSEQ multiplex PCR; the TCRdb copy retains only in-frame clones and omits some. The table includes 110,000 or so clones, about 85% detected once. This CDR3 region has 15 residues. Germline V gene data show CDR1 as LGHNA and CDR2 as YSLEER. Losses at the gene ends were 4 bases for V and 2 bases for J; bases not matched to a gene: 8. The sequence derives from a human donor in a cohort sampled during active COVID-19. Material: peripheral blood. The chain combines TRBV4-3 with TRBJ2-7, with 7 bases aligning to TRBD2. The CDR3 bases are TGCGCCAGCAGCCCTGAATCGGGGGGAACCTACGAGCAGTACTTC. This encodes CASSPESGGTYEQYF.